This passage covers 12 T cell receptor beta chains from one sample sequenced in a study of T cell responses to AZD1222 COVID-19 vaccine. The repertoire was sequenced with immunoSEQ multiplex PCR; TCRdb's copy has only in-frame clones and lacks some. Of about 180,000 clones detected, about 86% appear once; the ten largest clones hold approximately 0.5%. The sequenced sample was peripheral blood, obtained on day 0 of AZD1222 vaccination. The source is an adult in good health.

The chain employs TRBV30 and TRBJ2-5; 9 bases agree with TRBD1. Germline V gene sequence: CDR1 GTSNPN, CDR2 SVGIG (reference sequence). CDR3 length: 14 amino acids. After removal of 5 bases from V and 5 bases from J, the junction contained 9 bases not matched to a gene. The CDR3 DNA reads TGTGCCTGGGCGCGGACAGGGGTACAGGAGACCCAGTACTTC. Translated, it gives CAWARTGVQETQYF.

The V gene is TRBV9, the J gene TRBJ2-3; 9 nucleotides match TRBD2. The CDR3 loop spans 14 amino acids. Germline CDR1 SGDLS, CDR2 YYNGEE. The V segment lost 3 bases and the J segment 4 bases; nucleotides outside the gene matches: 3. The CDR3, as DNA: TGTGCCAGCAGCGCCCAGCGGGAGGCAGATACGCAGTATTTT. Translation: CASSAQREADTQYF. Using reference TRBV9 and TRBJ2-3 for the parts outside the CDR3, the full variable domain is DSGVTQTPKHLITATGQRVTLRCSPRSGDLSVYWYQQSLDQGLQFLIQYYNGEERAKGNILERFSAQQFPDLHSELNLSSLELGDSALYFCASSAQREADTQYFGPGTRLTVL.

CDR3 protein: CATSDFSRASGTDTQYF. For the CDR3, the DNA is TGTGCCACCAGTGATTTTTCCCGTGCTAGCGGAACAGATACGCAGTATTTT. This rearrangement joins TRBV24-1 to TRBJ2-3; the match to TRBD2 covers 7 bases. The ends lost 1 base at V and 3 bases at J; junction bases unmatched: 9. The CDR3 has 17 amino acids. Germline CDR1 and CDR2: KGHDR and SFDVKD.

The chain is built from TRBV7-9 and TRBJ2-3; D call uncertain. Deletions cut 5 bases from V and 2 bases from J, with 8 bases between. The CDR3 contains 13 residues. The germline CDR1 and CDR2 sequences are SEHNR and FQNEAQ (reference sequence). CDR3 in DNA: TGTGCCAGCAGCCTAAGTTTCACAGATACGCAGTATTTT. It encodes CASSLSFTDTQYF.

The genes are TRBV5-1 and TRBJ2-2; the D gene is possibly TRBD2 (6 bases). Germline V gene data show CDR1 as SGHRS and CDR2 as YFSETQ. The V end lost 1 base, the J end lost 4 bases, and 11 bases lay between the germline ends. This CDR3 comprises 15 residues. CDR3 protein: CASSLFAEGTGELFF. The CDR3 DNA follows: TGCGCCAGCAGCTTGTTTGCGGAGGGCACCGGGGAGCTGTTTTTT.

The chain combines TRBV11-3 with TRBJ2-3, with D perhaps matching TRBD1 or TRBD2 (6 bases each). The V end was cut by 5 bases, the J end by 1 base, with 7 bases between. The length of the CDR3 is 13 residues. Germline CDR1 SGHNT, CDR2 YENEEA. CDR3 loop: CASSRGRTDTQYF. The CDR3 nucleotides are TGTGCCAGCAGCCGGGGGCGCACAGATACGCAGTATTTT.

This rearrangement joins TRBV6-2 or TRBV6-3 to TRBJ1-2; no definite D call. Trimming shortened V by 6 bases and J by 0 bases, and 11 bases separated the two germline ends. Germline CDR1 and CDR2: MNHEY and SVGEGT. The CDR3 loop spans 14 amino acids. Written as DNA, the CDR3 is TGTGCCAGCAGCCCCTATCCTCCTAACTATGGCTACACCTTC. Translated: CASSPYPPNYGYTF.

This sequence joins TRBV19 and TRBJ1-1; D ambiguous. Per the germline V gene, CDR1 is LNHDA and CDR2 is SQIVND (reference sequence). This CDR3 is built from 15 residues. Trimming stripped 1 base from V and 6 bases from J, with 15 bases between. CDR3 in DNA: TGTGCCAGTAGTATAGGGCGCCGGGAGAGGGCTGAAGCTTTCTTT. Amino acids: CASSIGRRERAEAFF.

This sequence joins TRBV27 and TRBJ2-2; tentative D call: TRBD1 (5 bases). The length of the CDR3 is 15 residues. Germline loops: CDR1 MNHEY, CDR2 SMNVEV (reference sequence). V was trimmed by 6 bases and J by 0 bases, leaving 11 bases between them. CDR3 sequence: CASRPGPANTGELFF. The DNA for the CDR3 is TGTGCCAGCAGGCCAGGGCCCGCGAACACCGGGGAGCTGTTTTTT.

This clone was counted a single time. The genes are TRBV29-1 and TRBJ2-1, with D tentatively TRBD1 (6 bases). The CDR3 has 12 residues. Germline lookup yields CDR1 SQVTM and CDR2 ANQGSEA. V lost 4 bases and J lost 5, with 9 bases in between. Written as DNA, the CDR3 is TGCAGCGTTGGCAGGGGTAACAATGAGCAGTTCTTC. This encodes CSVGRGNNEQFF.

A single count supports this clone. This chain uses TRBV5-8 with TRBJ2-2; no clear D gene. V was pared by 4 bases and J by 4 bases, with 8 bases between. The CDR3 is 13 amino acids. Germline V gene lookup returns CDR1 SGHTS and CDR2 YDEGEE. The chain's CDR3 is CASSRTTTGELFF. For the CDR3, the DNA is TGTGCCAGCAGCCGGACGACCACCGGGGAGCTGTTTTTT.

To note about this clone: Germline is not matched at one junction end, which may reflect a read error. The chain uses TRBV15 and TRBJ2-1; 10 bases map to TRBD2. This CDR3 region has 13 residues. Germline lookup yields CDR1 LNHNV and CDR2 YYDKDF (reference sequence). The CDR3 DNA reads TGTGCCACCAGCAGAGATCCCACTAGCGGGGCGGTCTTC. Its protein product is CATSRDPTSGAVF.